The table lists the clone carrying this T cell receptor (beta chain) with a count of one. Its cognate antigen is unknown. The data derive from a study of cytomegalovirus exposure and HLA in healthy donors. General observations from the study: TCR sequences were mostly rare, though some public TCRs occurred in many donors. Cytomegalovirus-associated status was assigned to approximately 160 TCR beta chains. According to a later analysis, TCR clusters from the first cohort tended to co-occur in the 120 or so validation repertoires.

Deletions cut 2 bases from V and 8 bases from J, with 12 bases between. The CDR3 runs to 14 residues. Per germline, CDR1 SGHTA and CDR2 FQGNSA. Libraries were prepared by immunoSEQ multiplex PCR; TCRdb keeps only in-frame clonotypes and omits some of them. This sample carries some 120,000 clones, almost 90% of them seen once, and the ten largest clones take about 1.5%. This receptor was obtained from a man aged 25 to 40 in good health and CMV-seronegative. The V and J genes are TRBV7-2 and TRBJ1-4; tentatively, D is TRBD1 (6 bases). Sequences were obtained from PBMCs. The CDR3 loop reads CASSLIPGGEKLFF. CDR3 sequence (DNA): TGTGCCAGCAGCTTAATCCCGGGGGGCGAAAAACTGTTTTTT.